The clone carrying this TCR beta chain was observed once. The target antigen is unknown. This record comes from a study of T cell repertoires in cytomegalovirus infection. At the level of the study: Used in the study were CMV epitopes, some recently identified and HLA-C-restricted, others well-studied and HLA-B-restricted. Public TCR beta signature analysis indicated the presence of both CMV infection and matching HLA type. Study-wide findings and caveats: Clonotypes of TCR beta that were HLA-C-restricted and CMV-specific dominated the ex vivo response. There were carriers of CMV plus the relevant HLA, and cumulative public TCR beta family frequency identified them.

V was cut by 2 bases and J by 4 bases, with 10 bases left in between. This CDR3 is built from 14 residues. Germline values: CDR1 ENHRY, CDR2 SYGVKD. TCRdb recomputed calls from the reads with MiXCR, one row per CDR3 protein. The repertoire holds some 350,000 distinct CDR3 sequences, under 35% seen once, with 20% in the top ten. Specimen: cultured PBMCs, collected from culture after CMV antigen stimulation. This TCR came from a human donor in good health (CMV status not recorded). Some clones in this sample may be carry-over from other donors' samples. The chain links TRBV10-3 to TRBJ2-3; the D gene is possibly TRBD1 (5 bases). The CDR3 nucleotides are TGTGCCATCAGTGAGAGGGGTTCGGCAGATACGCAGTATTTT. Translated, it gives CAISERGSADTQYF.